This T cell receptor beta chain was identified during a study of cytomegalovirus exposure and HLA in healthy donors. Study-wide points: One later analysis reportedly identified an Asian-associated ancestry cluster that showed fewer N-insertions than the roughly 700-donor mean. The authors later found most CMV-associated TCR beta chains appeared HLA-restricted. V segments that were indistinguishable, TRBV6-2 and TRBV6-3 among them, were omitted from analysis.

Germline values: CDR1 SGHNT, CDR2 YYREEE (reference sequence). The V segment lost 1 base and the J segment 5 bases; nucleotides outside the gene matches: 8. The CDR3 is 15 amino acids. Of note for this clone: What it recognizes is unknown.

Use of 60 Vbeta and 13 Jbeta primers characterized the PCR. Sequencing was performed with immunoSEQ multiplex PCR; in TCRdb, only in-frame clones are kept and a portion is missing. This table holds 100,000 to 120,000 clones, 67% found once. Donors likely had unrecorded immune exposures despite being nominally healthy when sampled. This clonotype originated in a man between 18 and 35 years old in good health and CMV-seropositive. The sample consisted of PBMCs. The chain has TRBV5-4 and TRBJ2-5, with 7 bases identical to TRBD2. CDR3 DNA: TGTGCCAGCAGCTTGTTCGGGGGGAATGGTGAGACCCAGTACTTC. Amino acids: CASSLFGGNGETQYF.